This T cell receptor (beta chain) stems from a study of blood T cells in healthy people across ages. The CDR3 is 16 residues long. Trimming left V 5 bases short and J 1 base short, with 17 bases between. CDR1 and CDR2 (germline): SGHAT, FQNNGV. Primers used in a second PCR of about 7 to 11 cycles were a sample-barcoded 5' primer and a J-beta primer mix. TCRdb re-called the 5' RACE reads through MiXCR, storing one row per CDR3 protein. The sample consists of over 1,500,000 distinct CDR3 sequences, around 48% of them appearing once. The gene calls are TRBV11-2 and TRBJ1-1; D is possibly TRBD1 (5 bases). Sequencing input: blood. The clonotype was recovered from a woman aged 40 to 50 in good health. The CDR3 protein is CASSNTNRLWNTEAFF. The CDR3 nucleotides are TGTGCCAGCAGCAACACGAACAGGTTGTGGAACACTGAAGCTTTCTTT.